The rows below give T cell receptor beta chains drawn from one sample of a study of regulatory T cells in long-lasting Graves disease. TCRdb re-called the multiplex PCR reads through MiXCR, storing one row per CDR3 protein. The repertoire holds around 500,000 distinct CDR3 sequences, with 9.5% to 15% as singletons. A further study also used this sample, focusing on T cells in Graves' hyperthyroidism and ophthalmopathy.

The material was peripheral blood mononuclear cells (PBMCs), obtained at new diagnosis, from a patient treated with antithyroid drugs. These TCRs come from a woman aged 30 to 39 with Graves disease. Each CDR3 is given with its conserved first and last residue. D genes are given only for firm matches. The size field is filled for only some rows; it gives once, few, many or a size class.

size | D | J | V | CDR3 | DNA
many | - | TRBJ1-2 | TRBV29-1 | CSVEVGPYGYTF | TGCAGCGTTGAAGTAGGGCCTTATGGCTACACCTTC
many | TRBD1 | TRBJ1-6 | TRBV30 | CAWKDRGNSPLHF | TGTGCCTGGAAGGACAGGGGCAATTCACCCCTCCACTTT
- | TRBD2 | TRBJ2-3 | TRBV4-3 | CASSQEYDLGGSHTDTQYF | TGCGCCAGCAGCCAAGAGTACGACTTGGGCGGGAGCCACACAGATACGCAGTATTTT
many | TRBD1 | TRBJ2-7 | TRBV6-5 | CASSFLTGKEQYF | TGTGCCAGCAGTTTTTTGACAGGGAAGGAGCAGTACTTC
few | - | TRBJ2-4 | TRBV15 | CATSRDRAGMNIQYF | TGTGCTACCAGCAGAGATCGGGCAGGGATGAACATTCAGTACTTC
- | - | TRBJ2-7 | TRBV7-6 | CASSLGIGEQYF | TGTGCCAGCAGCTTAGGAATCGGCGAGCAGTACTTC
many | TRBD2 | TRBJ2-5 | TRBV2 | CASSVRGGRLMETQYF | TGTGCCAGCAGTGTTCGCGGCGGGAGATTGATGGAGACCCAGTACTTC
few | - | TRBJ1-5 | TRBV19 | CASTEGRGNQPQHF | TGTGCCAGTACGGAGGGGCGAGGCAATCAGCCCCAGCATTTT
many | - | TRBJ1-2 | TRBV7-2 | CASSSSGASYYGYTF | TGTGCCAGCAGCTCTAGTGGGGCCTCATACTATGGCTACACCTTC
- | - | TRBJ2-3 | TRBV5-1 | CASSDLSGTDTQYF | TGCGCCAGCAGCGATTTGTCTGGCACAGATACGCAGTATTTT
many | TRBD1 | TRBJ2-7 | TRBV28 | CASRPQGQGYEQYF | TGTGCCAGCAGACCACAGGGGCAGGGCTACGAGCAGTACTTC
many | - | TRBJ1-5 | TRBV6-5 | CASSYSPVNQPQHF | TGTGCCAGCAGTTACTCTCCCGTTAATCAGCCCCAGCATTTT
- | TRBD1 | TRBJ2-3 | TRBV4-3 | CASSQGDSGSDTQYF | TGCGCCAGCAGCCAAGGGGACAGTGGTTCAGATACGCAGTATTTT
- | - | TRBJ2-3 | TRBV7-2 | CASSFYICSARPSGKESDTQYF | -
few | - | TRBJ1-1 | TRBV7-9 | CASSRRDHEAFF | TGTGCCAGCTCCCGACGGGACCACGAAGCTTTCTTT
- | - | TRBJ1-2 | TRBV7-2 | CAISPDGHYGYTF | TGTGCCATCAGCCCCGACGGCCACTATGGCTACACCTTC
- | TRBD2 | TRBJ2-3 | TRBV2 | CASSAWGSGEDTQYF | TGTGCCAGCAGTGCTTGGGGTAGCGGGGAAGATACGCAGTATTTT
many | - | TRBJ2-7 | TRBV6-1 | CASSEPTGRDWGYEQYF | TGTGCCAGCAGTGAACCGACCGGACGGGATTGGGGCTACGAGCAGTACTTC
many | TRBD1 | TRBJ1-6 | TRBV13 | CASSSSQGALYNSPLHF | TGTGCCAGCAGCTCATCCCAGGGGGCGCTTTATAATTCACCCCTCCACTTT
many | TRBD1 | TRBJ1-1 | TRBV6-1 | CASSRGGTGGAITEAFF | TGTGCCAGCAGTAGGGGAGGGACAGGGGGCGCGATCACTGAAGCTTTCTTT
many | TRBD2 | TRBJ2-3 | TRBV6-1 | CASSRRGRAKDTQYF | TGTGCCAGCAGTCGACGCGGGAGGGCCAAAGATACGCAGTATTTT
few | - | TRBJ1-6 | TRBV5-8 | CASSFEKNSPLHF | TGTGCCAGCAGCTTTGAGAAAAATTCACCCCTCCACTTT
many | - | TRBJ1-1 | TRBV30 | CAWSVGHMNTEAFF | TGTGCCTGGAGTGTAGGGCACATGAACACTGAAGCTTTCTTT
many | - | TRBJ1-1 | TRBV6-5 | CASSYWGEGTEAFF | TGTGCCAGCAGTTATTGGGGGGAGGGGACTGAAGCTTTCTTT
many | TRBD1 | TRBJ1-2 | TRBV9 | CASSVGQGAYGYTF | TGTGCCAGCAGCGTAGGACAGGGCGCCTATGGCTACACCTTC
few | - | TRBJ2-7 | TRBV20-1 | CSARDLGHTATVRSYEQYF | TGCAGTGCTAGAGATCTTGGGCATACCGCCACAGTTCGGTCCTACGAGCAGTACTTC
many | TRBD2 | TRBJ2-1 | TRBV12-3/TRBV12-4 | CASSPEGLAAYNEQFF | TGTGCCAGCAGTCCGGAAGGACTAGCGGCCTACAATGAGCAGTTCTTC
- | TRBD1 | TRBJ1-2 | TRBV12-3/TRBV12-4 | CASNTRQGNGYTF | TGTGCCAGCAATACAAGACAGGGGAATGGCTACACCTTC
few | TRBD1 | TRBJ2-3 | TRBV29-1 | CSVLWMGQPTDTQYF | TGCAGCGTTCTTTGGATGGGACAGCCGACAGATACGCAGTATTTT
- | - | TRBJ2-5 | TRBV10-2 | CASGRGEGAGETQYF | TGCGCCAGCGGCCGAGGCGAGGGGGCGGGGGAGACCCAGTACTTC
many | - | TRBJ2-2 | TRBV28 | CASSFALRVPTGELFF | TGTGCCAGCAGTTTTGCCCTCCGGGTACCCACCGGGGAGCTGTTTTTT
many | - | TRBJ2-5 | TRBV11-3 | CASSSQGETQYF | TGTGCCAGCAGCTCCCAGGGGGAGACCCAGTACTTC
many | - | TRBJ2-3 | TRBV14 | CASSLTAVDTQYF | TGTGCCAGCAGCCTCACCGCAGTAGATACGCAGTATTTT
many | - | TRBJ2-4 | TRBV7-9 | CASSLWLDREVIQYF | TGTGCCAGCAGCTTATGGCTAGACAGGGAGGTCATTCAGTACTTC
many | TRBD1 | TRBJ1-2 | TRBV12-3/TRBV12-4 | CASSSRDRVVYGYTF | TGTGCCAGCAGTTCCCGGGACAGGGTGGTGTATGGCTACACCTTC
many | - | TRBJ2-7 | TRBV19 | CASSIVMNNEQYF | TGTGCCAGTAGTATTGTTATGAACAACGAGCAGTACTTC
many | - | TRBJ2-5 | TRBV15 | CATSRDRGTGETQYF | TGTGCCACCAGCAGAGATCGGGGGACCGGAGAGACCCAGTACTTC
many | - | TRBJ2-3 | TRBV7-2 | CASSPKDTQYF | TGTGCCAGCAGCCCCAAGGATACGCAGTATTTT
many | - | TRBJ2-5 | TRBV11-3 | CASSLDPRQTQYF | TGTGCCAGCAGCTTAGATCCTCGGCAGACCCAGTACTTC
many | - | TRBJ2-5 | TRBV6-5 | CASSWAAQETQYF | TGTGCCAGCAGTTGGGCGGCCCAAGAGACCCAGTACTTC
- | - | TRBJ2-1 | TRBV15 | CATSAPSNEQFF | TGTGCCACCAGTGCGCCTTCTAATGAGCAGTTCTTC
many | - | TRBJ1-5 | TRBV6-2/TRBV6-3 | CASSYGMDYSNQPQHF | TGTGCCAGCAGTTACGGTATGGACTATAGCAATCAGCCCCAGCATTTT
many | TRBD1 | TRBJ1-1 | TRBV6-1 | CASSKGGKEGQGPLGTEAFF | TGTGCCAGCAGTAAAGGAGGGAAGGAGGGACAGGGCCCTCTAGGCACTGAAGCTTTCTTT
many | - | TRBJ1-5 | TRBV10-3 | CAISEFGHLSNQPQHF | TGTGCCATCAGTGAGTTCGGGCACCTTAGCAATCAGCCCCAGCATTTT
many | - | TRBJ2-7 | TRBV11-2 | CASSLAYPYEQYF | TGTGCCAGCAGCTTAGCATACCCCTACGAGCAGTACTTC
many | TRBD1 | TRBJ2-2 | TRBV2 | CASTRDRGLWDPGELFF | TGTGCCAGCACGCGCGACAGGGGGTTATGGGACCCCGGGGAGCTGTTTTTT
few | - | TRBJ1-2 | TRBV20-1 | CSARDWRGPTFGYTF | TGCAGTGCTAGAGATTGGAGGGGCCCAACATTTGGCTACACCTTC
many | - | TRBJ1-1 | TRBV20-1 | CSARAQERNTEAFF | TGCAGTGCTAGGGCTCAGGAAAGGAACACTGAAGCTTTCTTT
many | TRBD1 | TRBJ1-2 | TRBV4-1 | CASSQGTGDGYTF | TGCGCCAGCAGCCAGGGGACAGGGGATGGCTACACCTTC
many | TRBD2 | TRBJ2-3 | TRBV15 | CATSGSDSTSGSTDTQYF | TGTGCCACCAGCGGATCAGATTCCACTAGCGGCAGCACAGATACGCAGTATTTT
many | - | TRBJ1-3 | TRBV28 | CASREFGNTIYF | TGTGCCAGCAGGGAATTTGGAAACACCATATATTTT
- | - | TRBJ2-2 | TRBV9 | CASSVGLARWTGELFF | TGTGCCAGCAGCGTAGGCCTAGCAAGGTGGACCGGGGAGCTGTTTTTT
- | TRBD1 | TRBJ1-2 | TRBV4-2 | CASSPSRDRGQNYGYTF | TGTGCCAGCAGCCCGTCCCGGGACAGGGGGCAGAACTATGGCTACACCTTC
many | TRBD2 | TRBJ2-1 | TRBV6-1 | CASRASGRTNNEQFF | TGTGCCAGCAGGGCTAGCGGGAGGACCAACAATGAGCAGTTCTTC
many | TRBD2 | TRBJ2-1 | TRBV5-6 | CASNSLAGVIDEQFF | TGTGCCAGCAACTCTCTTGCGGGAGTGATCGATGAGCAGTTCTTC
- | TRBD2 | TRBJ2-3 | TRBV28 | CASSFRREVKTDTQYF | TGTGCCAGCAGTTTTCGGCGGGAGGTAAAAACAGATACGCAGTATTTT
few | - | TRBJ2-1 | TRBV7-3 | CASSSHPSSYNEQFF | TGTGCCAGCAGCTCTCACCCCAGCTCCTACAATGAGCAGTTCTTC